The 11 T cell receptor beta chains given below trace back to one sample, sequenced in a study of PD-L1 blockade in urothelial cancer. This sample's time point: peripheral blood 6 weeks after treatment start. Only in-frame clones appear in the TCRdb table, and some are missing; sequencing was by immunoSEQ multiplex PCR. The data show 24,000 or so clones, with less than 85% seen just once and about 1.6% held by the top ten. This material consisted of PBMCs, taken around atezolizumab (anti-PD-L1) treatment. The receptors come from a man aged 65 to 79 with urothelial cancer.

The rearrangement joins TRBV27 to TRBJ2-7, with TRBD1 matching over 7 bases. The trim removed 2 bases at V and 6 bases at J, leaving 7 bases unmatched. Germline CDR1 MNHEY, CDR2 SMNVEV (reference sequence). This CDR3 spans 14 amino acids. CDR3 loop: CASSLGDRVGEQYF. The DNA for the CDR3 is TGTGCCAGCAGTTTAGGAGACAGGGTCGGCGAGCAGTACTTC.

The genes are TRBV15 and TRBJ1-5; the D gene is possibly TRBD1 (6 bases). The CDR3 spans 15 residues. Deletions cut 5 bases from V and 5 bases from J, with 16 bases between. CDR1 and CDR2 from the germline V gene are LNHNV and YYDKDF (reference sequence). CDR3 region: CATSRGRGVDQPQHF. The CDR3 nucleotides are TGTGCCACCAGCCGTGGGAGGGGGGTCGATCAGCCCCAGCATTTT.

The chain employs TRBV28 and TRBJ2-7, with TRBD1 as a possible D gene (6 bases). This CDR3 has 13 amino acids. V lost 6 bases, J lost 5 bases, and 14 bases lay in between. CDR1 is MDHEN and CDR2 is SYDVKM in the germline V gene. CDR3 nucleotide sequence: TGTGCCAGCAGCGCAACAGGGATCAACGAGCAGTACTTC. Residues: CASSATGINEQYF.

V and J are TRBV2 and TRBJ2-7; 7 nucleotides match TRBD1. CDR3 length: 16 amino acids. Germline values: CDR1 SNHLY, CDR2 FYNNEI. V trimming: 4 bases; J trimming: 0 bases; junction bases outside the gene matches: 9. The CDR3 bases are TGTGCCAGCAGTGTCCACGCGGACAGGAGCTCCTACGAGCAGTACTTC. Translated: CASSVHADRSSYEQYF.

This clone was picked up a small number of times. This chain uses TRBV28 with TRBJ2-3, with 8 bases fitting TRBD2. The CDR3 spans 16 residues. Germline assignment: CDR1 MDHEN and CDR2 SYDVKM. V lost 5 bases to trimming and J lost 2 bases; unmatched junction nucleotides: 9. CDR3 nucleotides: TGTGCCAGCAGTCCCGGAGCGGGAGAGTTCACAGATACGCAGTATTTT. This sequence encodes CASSPGAGEFTDTQYF.

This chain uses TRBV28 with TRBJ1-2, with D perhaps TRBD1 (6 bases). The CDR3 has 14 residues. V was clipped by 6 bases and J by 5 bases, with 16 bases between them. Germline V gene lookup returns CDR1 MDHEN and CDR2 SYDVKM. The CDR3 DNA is TGTGCCAGCAGACCTACTGGACAGACGTATGGCTACACCTTC. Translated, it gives CASRPTGQTYGYTF.

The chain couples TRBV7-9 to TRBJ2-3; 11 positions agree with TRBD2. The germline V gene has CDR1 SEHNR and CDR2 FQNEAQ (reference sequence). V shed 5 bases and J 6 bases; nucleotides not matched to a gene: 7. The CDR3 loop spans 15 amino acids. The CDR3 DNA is TGTGCCAGCAGCCTCCTAGCGGGAGGTTCGGATACGCAGTATTTT. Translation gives CASSLLAGGSDTQYF.

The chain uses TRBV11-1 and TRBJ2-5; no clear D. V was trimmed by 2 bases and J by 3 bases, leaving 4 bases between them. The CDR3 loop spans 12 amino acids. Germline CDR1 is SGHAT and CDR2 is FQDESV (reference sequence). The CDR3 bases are TGTGCCAGCAGCTTACGAGAAGAGACCCAGTACTTC. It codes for CASSLREETQYF.

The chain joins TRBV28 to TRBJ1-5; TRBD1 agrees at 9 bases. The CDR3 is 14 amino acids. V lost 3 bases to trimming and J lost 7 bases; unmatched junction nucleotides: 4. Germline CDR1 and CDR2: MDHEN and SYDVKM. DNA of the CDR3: TGTGCCAGCAGTTTTGCACAGGGGGCACAGCCCCAGCATTTT. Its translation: CASSFAQGAQPQHF.

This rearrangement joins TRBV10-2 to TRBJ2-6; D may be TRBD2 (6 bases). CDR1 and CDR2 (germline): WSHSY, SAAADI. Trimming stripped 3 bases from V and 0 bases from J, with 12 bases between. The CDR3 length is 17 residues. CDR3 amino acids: CASSDWRGLSGANVLTF. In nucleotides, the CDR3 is TGCGCCAGCAGTGATTGGCGGGGCCTCTCTGGGGCCAACGTCCTGACTTTC.

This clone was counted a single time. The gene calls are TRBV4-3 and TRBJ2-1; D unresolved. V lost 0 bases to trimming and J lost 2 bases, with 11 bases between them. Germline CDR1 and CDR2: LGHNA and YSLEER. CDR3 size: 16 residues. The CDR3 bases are TGCGCCAGCAGCCAAGATACCCCGGTCACCTACAATGAGCAGTTCTTC. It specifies CASSQDTPVTYNEQFF.